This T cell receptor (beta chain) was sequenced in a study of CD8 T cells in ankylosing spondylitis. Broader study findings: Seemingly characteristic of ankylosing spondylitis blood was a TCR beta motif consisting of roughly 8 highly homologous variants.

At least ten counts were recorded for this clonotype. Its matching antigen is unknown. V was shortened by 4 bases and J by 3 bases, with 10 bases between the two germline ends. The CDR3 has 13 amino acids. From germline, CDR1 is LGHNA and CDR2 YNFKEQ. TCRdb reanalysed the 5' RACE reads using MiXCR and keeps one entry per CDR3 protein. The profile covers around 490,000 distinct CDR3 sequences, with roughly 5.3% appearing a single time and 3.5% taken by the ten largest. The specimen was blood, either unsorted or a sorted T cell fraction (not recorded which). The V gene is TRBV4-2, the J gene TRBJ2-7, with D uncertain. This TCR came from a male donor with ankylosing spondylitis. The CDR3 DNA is TGTGCCAGCAGCCGCGAAGGGTTCTACGAGCAGTACTTC. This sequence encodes CASSREGFYEQYF.